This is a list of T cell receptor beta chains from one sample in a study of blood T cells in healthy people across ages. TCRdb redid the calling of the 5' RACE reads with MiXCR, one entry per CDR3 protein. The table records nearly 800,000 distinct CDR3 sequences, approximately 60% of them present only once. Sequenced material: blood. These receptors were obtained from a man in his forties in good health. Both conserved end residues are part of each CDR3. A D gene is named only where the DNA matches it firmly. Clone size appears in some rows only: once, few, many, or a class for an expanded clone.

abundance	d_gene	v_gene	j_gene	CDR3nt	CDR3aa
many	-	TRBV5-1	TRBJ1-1	TGCGCCAGCAGCTTGGACAGGTTGAACACTGAAGCTTTCTTT	CASSLDRLNTEAFF
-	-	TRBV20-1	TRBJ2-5	TGCAGTGCCGGGACACCGCAAGAGATCCAGTACTTC	CSAGTPQEIQYF
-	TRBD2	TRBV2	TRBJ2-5	TGTGCCAGCAGCGCCCCAGCGGGGGCCAACCTCCAAGAGACCCAGTACTTC	CASSAPAGANLQETQYF
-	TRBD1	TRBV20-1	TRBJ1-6	TGCAGTGCCGTAGGGGGCAGGACAGCTAATTCACCCCTCCACTTT	CSAVGGRTANSPLHF
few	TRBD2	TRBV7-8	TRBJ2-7	TGTGCCAGCAGCCCTAGCGGGGTCTCCTACGAGCAGTACTTC	CASSPSGVSYEQYF
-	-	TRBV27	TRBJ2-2	TGTGCCAGCAGTTTATTAGGGGCCGGGGTAATCGGGGAGCTGTTTTTT	CASSLLGAGVIGELFF
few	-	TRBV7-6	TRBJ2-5	TGTGCCAGCAGCTTGGGGGTGAAGGGGGAGACCCAGTACTTC	CASSLGVKGETQYF
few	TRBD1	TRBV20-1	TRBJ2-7	TGCAGTGCTCTGGTTGGTCCGGGACAGGGAAACTACGAGCAGTACTTC	CSALVGPGQGNYEQYF
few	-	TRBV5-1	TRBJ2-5	TGCGCCAGCAGCTCAATACGACAGGGTGGAGGGGAGACCCAGTACTTC	CASSSIRQGGGETQYF
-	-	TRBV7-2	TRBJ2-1	TGTGCCAGCAGAAAGCCGGGGGCCTATGAGCAGTTCTTC	CASRKPGAYEQFF
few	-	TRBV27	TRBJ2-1	TGTGCCAGCAGCCTTGGGGGGCGAGAGCAGTTCTTC	CASSLGGREQFF
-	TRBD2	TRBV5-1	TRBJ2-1	TGCGCCAGCAGCAGGCTAGCGGGAGTCGTAGTAAATGAGCAGTTCTTC	CASSRLAGVVVNEQFF
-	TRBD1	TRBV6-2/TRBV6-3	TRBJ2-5	TGTGCCAGCAGTAAAGACAGGGGGCTCACCCGCAATGAGCAGTACTTC	CASSKDRGLTRNEQYF
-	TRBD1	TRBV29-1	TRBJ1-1	TGCAGCGTTGCACCGACAGGGGAGGCCACTGAAGCTTTCTTT	CSVAPTGEATEAFF
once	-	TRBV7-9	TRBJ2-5	TGTGCCAGCAGCTTAGCGGCGGCTGGTGGAAAGACCCAGTACTTC	CASSLAAAGGKTQYF
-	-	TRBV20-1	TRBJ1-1	TGCAGTGCTTCGGACAGTTCCACCCACACTGAAGCTTTCTTT	CSASDSSTHTEAFF
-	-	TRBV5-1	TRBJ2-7	TGCGCCGGCAGCTCGGGTGGCCTAGCCTACGAGCAGTACTTC	CAGSSGGLAYEQYF
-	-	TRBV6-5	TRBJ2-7	TGTGCCAGCAGTTACGGCAGGGTCTACGAGCAGTACTTC	CASSYGRVYEQYF
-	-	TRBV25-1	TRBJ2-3	TGTGCCAGCAGTGAGGGGGACGTTACAGATACGCAGTATTTT	CASSEGDVTDTQYF
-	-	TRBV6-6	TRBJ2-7	TGTGCCAGCACCGTAACAGGGGGGGGCTTGGGCGAGCAGTACTTC	CASTVTGGGLGEQYF
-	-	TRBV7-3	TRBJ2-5	TGTGCCAGCAGCTTAACTCCTGGGACGGTACAAGAGACCCAGTACTTC	CASSLTPGTVQETQYF
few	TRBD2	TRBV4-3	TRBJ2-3	TGCGCCAGCAGCCAAGAGATCGGTCTAGCGGGAGCAGATACGCAGTATTTT	CASSQEIGLAGADTQYF